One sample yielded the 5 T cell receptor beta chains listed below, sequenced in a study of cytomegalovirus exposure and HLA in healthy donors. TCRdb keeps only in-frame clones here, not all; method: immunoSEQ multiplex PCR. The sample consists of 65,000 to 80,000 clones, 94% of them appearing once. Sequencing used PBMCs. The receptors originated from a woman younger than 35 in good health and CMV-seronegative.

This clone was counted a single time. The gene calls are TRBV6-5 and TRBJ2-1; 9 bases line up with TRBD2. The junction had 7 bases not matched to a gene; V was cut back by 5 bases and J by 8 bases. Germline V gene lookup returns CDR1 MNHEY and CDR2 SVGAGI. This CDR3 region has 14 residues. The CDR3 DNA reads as TGTGCCAGCAGTAGGACTAGCGAGGTCCATGAGCAGTTCTTC. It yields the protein CASSRTSEVHEQFF.

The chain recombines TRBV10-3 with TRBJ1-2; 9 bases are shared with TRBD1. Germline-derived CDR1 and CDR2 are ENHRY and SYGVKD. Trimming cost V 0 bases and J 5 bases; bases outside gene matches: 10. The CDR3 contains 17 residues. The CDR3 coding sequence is TGTGCCATCAGTGAGTCAAGGGACAGGGCAGGGATATATGGCTACACCTTC. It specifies CAISESRDRAGIYGYTF.

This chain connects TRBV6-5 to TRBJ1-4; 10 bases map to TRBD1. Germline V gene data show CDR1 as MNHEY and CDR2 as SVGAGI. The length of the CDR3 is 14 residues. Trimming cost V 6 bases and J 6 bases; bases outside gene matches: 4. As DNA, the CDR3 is TGTGCCAGCAGGCGCGGGACAGGGGATGAAAAACTGTTTTTT. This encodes CASRRGTGDEKLFF.

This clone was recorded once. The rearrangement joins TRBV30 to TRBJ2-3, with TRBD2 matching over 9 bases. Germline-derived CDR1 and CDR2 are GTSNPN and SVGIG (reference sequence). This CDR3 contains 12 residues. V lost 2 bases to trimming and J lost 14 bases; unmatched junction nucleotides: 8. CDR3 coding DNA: TGTGCCTGGAGTCCTATAGCGGGGGTCTCGTATTTT. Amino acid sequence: CAWSPIAGVSYF. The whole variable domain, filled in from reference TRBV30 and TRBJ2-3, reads SQTIHQWPATLVQPVGSPLSLECTVEGTSNPNLYWYRQAAGRGLQLLFYSVGIGQISSEVPQNLSASRPQDRQFILSSKKLLLSDSGFYLCAWSPIAGVSYFGPGTRLTVL.

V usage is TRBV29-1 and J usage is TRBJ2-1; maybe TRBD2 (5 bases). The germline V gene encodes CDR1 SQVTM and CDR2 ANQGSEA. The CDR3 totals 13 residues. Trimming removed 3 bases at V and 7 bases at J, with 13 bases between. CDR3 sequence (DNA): TGCAGCGTTGATAGGTTTAGCGCGAATGAGCAGTTCTTC. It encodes CSVDRFSANEQFF.